Given below is one T cell receptor (beta chain) in context. Its antigen is as yet unknown. The germline gives CDR1 SNHLY, CDR2 FYNNEI. The V and J ends lost 6 bases and 4 bases respectively, with 28 bases between them. CDR3 length equals 19 residues. This entry belongs to a study of T cells in tuberculosis. About the study: Sequenced TCRs come from CD1B-GMM tetramer-binding T cells. A South African cohort included IGRA-negative adolescents, latently infected IGRA-positive adolescents and adults with active tuberculosis. Study results and caveats: The TCR-beta difference was not significant; alpha differences partly reflected length. GEM motif frequencies gave 55% to 75% accuracy; the GMM repertoire gave roughly 87%.

Repertoires were generated with immunoSEQ multiplex PCR, while TCRdb's copy carries only in-frame clones and drops some. The sample has about 25,000 clones; around 95% are singletons. This clonotype originated in a donor aged 10-29 years with latent tuberculosis or without tuberculosis infection. Sample: PBMCs. This rearrangement joins TRBV2 to TRBJ2-1, with D tentatively TRBD2 (6 bases). The DNA of the CDR3 is TGTGCCAGCAGCTGGGACTCCAACAGTTCGCCCGATCCGTACAATGAGCAGTTCTTC. Its protein is CASSWDSNSSPDPYNEQFF.